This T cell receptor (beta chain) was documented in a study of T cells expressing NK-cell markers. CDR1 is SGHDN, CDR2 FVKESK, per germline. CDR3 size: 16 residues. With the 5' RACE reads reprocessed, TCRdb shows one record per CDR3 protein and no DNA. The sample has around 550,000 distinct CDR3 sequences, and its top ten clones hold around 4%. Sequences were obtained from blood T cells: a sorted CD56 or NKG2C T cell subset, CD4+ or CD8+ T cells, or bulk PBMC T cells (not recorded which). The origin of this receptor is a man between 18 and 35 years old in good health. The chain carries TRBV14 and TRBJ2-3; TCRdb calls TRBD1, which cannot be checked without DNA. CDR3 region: CASSQLVDSFTDTQYF.